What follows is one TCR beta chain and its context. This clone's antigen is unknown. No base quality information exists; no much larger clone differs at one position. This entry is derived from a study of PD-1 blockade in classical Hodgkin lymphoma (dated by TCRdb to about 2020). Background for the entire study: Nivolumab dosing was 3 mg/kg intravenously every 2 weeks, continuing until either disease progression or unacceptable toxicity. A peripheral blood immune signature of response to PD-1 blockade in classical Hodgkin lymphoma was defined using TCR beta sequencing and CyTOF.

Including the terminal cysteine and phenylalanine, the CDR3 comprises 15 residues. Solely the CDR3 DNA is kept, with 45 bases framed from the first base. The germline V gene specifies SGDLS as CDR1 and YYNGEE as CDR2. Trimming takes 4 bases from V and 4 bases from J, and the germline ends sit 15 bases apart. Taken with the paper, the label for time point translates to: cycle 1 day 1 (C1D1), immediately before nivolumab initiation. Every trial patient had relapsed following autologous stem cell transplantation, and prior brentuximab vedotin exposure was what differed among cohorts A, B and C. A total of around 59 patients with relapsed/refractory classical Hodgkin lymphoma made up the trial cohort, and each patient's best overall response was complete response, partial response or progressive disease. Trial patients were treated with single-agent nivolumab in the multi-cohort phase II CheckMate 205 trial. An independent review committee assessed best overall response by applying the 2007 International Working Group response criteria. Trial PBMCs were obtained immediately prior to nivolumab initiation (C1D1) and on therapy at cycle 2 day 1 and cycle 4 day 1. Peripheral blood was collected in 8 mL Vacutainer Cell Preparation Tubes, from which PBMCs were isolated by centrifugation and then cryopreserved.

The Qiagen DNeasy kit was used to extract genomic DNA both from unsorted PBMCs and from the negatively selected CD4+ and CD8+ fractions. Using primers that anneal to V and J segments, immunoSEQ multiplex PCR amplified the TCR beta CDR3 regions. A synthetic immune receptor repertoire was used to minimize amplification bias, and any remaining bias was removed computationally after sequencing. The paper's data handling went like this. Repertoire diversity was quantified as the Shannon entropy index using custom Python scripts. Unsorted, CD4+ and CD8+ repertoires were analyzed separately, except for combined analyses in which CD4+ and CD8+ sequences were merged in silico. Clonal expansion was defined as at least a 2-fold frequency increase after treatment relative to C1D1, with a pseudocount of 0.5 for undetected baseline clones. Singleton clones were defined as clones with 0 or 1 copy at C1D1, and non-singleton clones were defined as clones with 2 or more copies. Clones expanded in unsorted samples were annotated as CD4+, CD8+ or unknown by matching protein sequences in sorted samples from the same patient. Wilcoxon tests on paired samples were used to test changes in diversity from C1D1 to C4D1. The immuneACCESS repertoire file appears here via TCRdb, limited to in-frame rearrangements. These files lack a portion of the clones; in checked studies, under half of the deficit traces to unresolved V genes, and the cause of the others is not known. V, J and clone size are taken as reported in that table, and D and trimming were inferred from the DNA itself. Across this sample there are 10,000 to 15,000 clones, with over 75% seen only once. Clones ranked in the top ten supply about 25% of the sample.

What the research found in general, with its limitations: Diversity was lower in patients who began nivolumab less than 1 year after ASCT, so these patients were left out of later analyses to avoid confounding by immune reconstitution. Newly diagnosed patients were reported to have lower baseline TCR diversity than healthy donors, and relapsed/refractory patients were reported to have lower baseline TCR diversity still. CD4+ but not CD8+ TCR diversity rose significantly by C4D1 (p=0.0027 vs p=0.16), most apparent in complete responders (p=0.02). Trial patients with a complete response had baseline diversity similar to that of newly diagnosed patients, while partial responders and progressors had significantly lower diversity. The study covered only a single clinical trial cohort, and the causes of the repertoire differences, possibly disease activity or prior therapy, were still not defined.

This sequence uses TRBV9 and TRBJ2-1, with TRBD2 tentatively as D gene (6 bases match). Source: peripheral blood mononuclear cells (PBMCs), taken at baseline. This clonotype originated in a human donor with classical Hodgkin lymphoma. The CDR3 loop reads CASSPAAGSYNEQFF. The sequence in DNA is TGTGCCAGCAGCCCAGCTGCGGGAAGTTACAATGAGCAGTTCTTC. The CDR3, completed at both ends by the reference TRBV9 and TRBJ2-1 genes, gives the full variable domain DSGVTQTPKHLITATGQRVTLRCSPRSGDLSVYWYQQSLDQGLQFLIQYYNGEERAKGNILERFSAQQFPDLHSELNLSSLELGDSALYFCASSPAAGSYNEQFFGPGTRLTVL.